These 20 T cell receptor beta chains share one sample of origin, sequenced in a study of breast tumors, draining lymph nodes, adjacent tissues. Breast cancer patients provided tissue from their axillary draining lymph nodes. TCRdb itself ran the multiplex PCR reads through MiXCR, one entry per CDR3 protein. The sample consists of about 230,000 distinct CDR3 sequences, roughly 32% of them appearing once. Sequenced input: axillary lymph node tissue. The receptors derive from a female donor with breast cancer. Some clones in this sample may be carry-over from other donors' samples.

This clonotype was seen repeatedly, ten times or more. The V gene is TRBV5-6, the J gene TRBJ2-2, with 8 bases lining up with TRBD1. The ends lost 1 base at V and 0 bases at J; junction bases unmatched: 5. CDR3 length: 17 amino acids. Germline CDR1 is SGHDT and CDR2 is YYEEEE. The chain's CDR3 is CASSLPTGGSNTGELFF. The CDR3, as DNA: TGTGCCAGCAGCTTGCCAACAGGGGGTTCGAACACCGGGGAGCTGTTTTTT.

This clonotype was seen at least ten times. V is TRBV5-1 and J is TRBJ2-5; 12 nucleotides align to TRBD1. V gave up 3 bases and J gave up 0 bases; unmatched junction bases: 3. Germline CDR1 and CDR2: SGHRS and YFSETQ. The CDR3 contains 16 residues. CDR3 nucleotide sequence: TGCGCCAGCAGCTCCGGGACAGGGGGCTACCAAGAGACCCAGTACTTC. The encoded protein is CASSSGTGGYQETQYF.

The CDR3 region has the DNA TGCAGTGGGGAGGGGGGGACAGCTAATCAGCCCCAGCATTTT. Translating it yields CSGEGGTANQPQHF. The V and J genes are TRBV20-1 and TRBJ1-5; 7 positions match TRBD1. With 7 bases clipped from V and 4 bases from J, the junction kept 10 bases outside the gene matches. The CDR3 extends over 14 amino acids. Germline lookup yields CDR1 DFQATT and CDR2 SNEGSKA (reference sequence).

Concerning this clonotype: A single base separates this from a much larger clone, so it may be a read error. J is TRBJ2-7 and V is TRBV2; 9 bases are a match to TRBD2. The germline CDR1 and CDR2 sequences are SNHLY and FYNNEI. This CDR3 has 15 amino acids. Trimming removed 5 bases from V and 8 bases from J; junction bases left unmatched: 13. CDR3 in amino acids: CASSPLGAGGKKQYF. CDR3 sequence (DNA): TGTGCCAGCAGTCCCCTGGGGGCGGGAGGGAAAAAGCAGTACTTC.

This clonotype appeared many times. This chain connects TRBV11-1 to TRBJ1-6; D remains ambiguous. The germline CDR1 and CDR2 sequences are SGHAT and FQDESV (reference sequence). The CDR3 has 14 residues. Trimming removed 7 bases at V and 7 bases at J, with 14 bases between. CDR3 amino acids: CASKSIGRNSPLHF. The CDR3 nucleotides are TGTGCCAGCAAATCTATCGGGAGGAATTCACCCCTCCACTTT.

V is TRBV7-3 and J is TRBJ2-7; 9 bases match TRBD2. The CDR3 loop spans 16 amino acids. V gave up 4 bases and J gave up 2 bases; unmatched junction bases: 9. Germline CDR1 is SGHTA and CDR2 is FQGTGA. The CDR3 DNA reads as TGTGCCAGCAGCTCCCAAGCGGGAGGACCCCCCTACGAGCAGTACTTC. Encoded protein: CASSSQAGGPPYEQYF.

This clonotype has only a few counts. This may stem from a read error, because a much larger clone lies one nucleotide away. The chain is built from TRBV11-2 and TRBJ2-5; 10 positions match TRBD2. The germline CDR1 and CDR2 sequences are SGHAT and FQNNGV. Trimming at V came to 5 bases and at J to 4 bases, leaving 10 bases not matched to a gene. This CDR3 is built from 16 residues. The CDR3 nucleotides read TGTGCCAGCAGCCACGGGACTAGCGCGAGAGGAGAGACCCAGTACTTC. Its translation: CASSHGTSARGETQYF.

The table lists this clonotype with many counts. The chain employs TRBV5-8 and TRBJ1-5; D is possibly TRBD1 (5 bases). The CDR3 is made up of 15 amino acids. Trimming pared 4 bases from V and 0 bases from J, leaving 11 bases between. Germline V CDR1 and CDR2: SGHTS, YDEGEE. CDR3 residues: CASSRDGNSNQPQHF. The CDR3 region has the DNA TGTGCCAGCAGCAGGGACGGAAATAGCAATCAGCCCCAGCATTTT. Looking up the rest from reference TRBV5-8 and TRBJ1-5 gives the full variable domain: EAGVTQSPTHLIKTRGQQATLRCSPISGHTSVYWYQQALGLGLQFLLWYDEGEERNRGNFPPRFSGRQFPNYSSELNVNALELEDSALYLCASSRDGNSNQPQHFGDGTRLSIL.

The rearrangement links TRBV14 to TRBJ2-2, with no clear D. Trimming took 3 bases from V and 6 from J, leaving 5 bases between them. Germline V gene sequence: CDR1 SGHDN, CDR2 FVKESK. This CDR3 is 12 amino acids long. The CDR3 nucleotides read TGTGCCAGCAGCCATCTTCCCGGGGAGCTGTTTTTT. Translating gives CASSHLPGELFF.

For this clonotype: A read error may account for a junction end that differs from germline. CDR3 protein: CASPPTGFADTQYF. DNA for the CDR3: TGTGCCAGCCCACCTACAGGGTTCGCAGATACGCAGTATTTT. The chain employs TRBV18 and TRBJ2-3, with D possibly TRBD1 on 6 matching bases. CDR3 length: 14 amino acids. Germline V gene sequence: CDR1 KGHSH, CDR2 LQKENI.

This clonotype was found many times. The rearrangement joins TRBV7-2 to TRBJ1-2; a possible D gene is TRBD1 (6 bases). CDR1 and CDR2 from the germline V gene are SGHTA and FQGNSA. The CDR3 runs 15 residues. Trimming stripped 5 bases from V and 8 bases from J, with 21 bases between. The CDR3 protein is CASSPGGGQSEGYTF. DNA of the CDR3: TGTGCCAGCAGCCCTGGGGGGGGGCAGTCCGAGGGCTACACCTTC. The full variable domain, rest sourced from reference TRBV7-2 and TRBJ1-2, is GAGVSQSPSNKVTEKGKDVELRCDPISGHTALYWYRQSLGQGLEFLIYFQGNSAPDKSGLPSDRFSAERTGGSVSTLTIQRTQQEDSAVYLCASSPGGGQSEGYTFGSGTRLTVV.

This clonotype was seen only a few times. J is TRBJ1-1 and V is TRBV6-1; 9 bases agree with TRBD1. The CDR3 sequence is 13 residues long. Per germline, CDR1 MNHNS and CDR2 SASEGT. Trimming removed 7 bases from V and 4 bases from J; junction bases left unmatched: 4. The CDR3 region is CASTATGGTEAFF. The CDR3 DNA reads TGTGCCAGCACTGCGACAGGGGGCACTGAAGCTTTCTTT.

This clonotype has a count of ten or more. V and J are TRBV25-1 and TRBJ2-1; TRBD2 might be the D (5 bases). This CDR3 comprises 16 residues. Deletions cut 1 base from V and 4 bases from J, with 14 bases between. Per germline, CDR1 MGHDK and CDR2 SYGVNS. The CDR3 here is CASSELGGGRYNEQFF. CDR3 sequence (DNA): TGTGCCAGCAGTGAATTAGGAGGCGGGCGGTACAATGAGCAGTTCTTC.

This clonotype showed up just a few times. The chain links TRBV5-1 to TRBJ2-2; tentative D call: TRBD2 (5 bases). Germline V gene sequence: CDR1 SGHRS, CDR2 YFSETQ. Trimming left V 0 bases short and J 3 bases short, with 12 bases between. The CDR3 spans 16 residues. CDR3 loop: CASSLGTLVHTGELFF. DNA of the CDR3: TGCGCCAGCAGCTTGGGGACTTTGGTACACACCGGGGAGCTGTTTTTT.

This chain uses TRBV2 with TRBJ1-5, with D hard to call. Trimming removed 8 bases at V and 6 bases at J, with 14 bases between. CDR3 length: 13 residues. Germline V gene sequence: CDR1 SNHLY, CDR2 FYNNEI. CDR3 sequence reads: CASLREVSQPQHF. The CDR3 nucleotides are TGTGCCAGCTTAAGGGAGGTCAGTCAGCCCCAGCATTTT.

Many counts were recorded for this clonotype. The chain has TRBV24-1 and TRBJ2-5; 7 bases fit TRBD2. With 1 base clipped from V and 3 bases from J, the junction kept 4 bases outside the gene matches. The germline V gene encodes CDR1 KGHDR and CDR2 SFDVKD. The CDR3 totals 15 residues. Written as DNA, the CDR3 is TGTGCCACCAGTGATTTTCTGGCGGGAGAAGAGACCCAGTACTTC. It translates to CATSDFLAGEETQYF.

This clonotype has a count of ten or more. With a much larger clone just one base away, this may be a read error. The rearrangement links TRBV12-3 or TRBV12-4 to TRBJ2-5; TRBD2 agrees at 9 bases. J lost 2 bases, V lost 8 bases, and 9 bases had no gene match. This CDR3 contains 15 residues. The CDR3 nucleotides are TGTGCCAGCTCCTGCGGGCTAGCGGGGCAAGAGACCCAGTACTTC. This encodes CASSCGLAGQETQYF.

To note about this clonotype: At one of its ends the junction is not consistent with the germline gene, which may arise from a read error. This sequence joins TRBV12-3 or TRBV12-4 and TRBJ1-1, with D maybe TRBD1 (5 bases). The CDR3 is 14 residues long. As DNA, the CDR3 is TGTGCCAGCAGTTTACAGGGACTCGGCACTGAAGCTTCCTTT. Its translation: CASSLQGLGTEASF.

Regarding this clonotype: A read error may produce the germline difference seen at one junction end. The CDR3 is CSVTGNYEQNF. DNA of the CDR3: TGCAGCGTCACAGGGAATTACGAGCAGAACTTC. The chain has TRBV29-1 and TRBJ2-7; D is perhaps TRBD1 (6 bases). The CDR3 is made up of 11 amino acids. Germline V gene sequence: CDR1 SQVTM, CDR2 ANQGSEA.

At least ten counts were recorded for this clonotype. A much larger clonotype is one base distant, so this may be a read error. The CDR3 bases are TGTGCCAGCAGCGGGTACCTGGGTGAAAAACTGTTTTTT. Its protein product is CASSGYLGEKLFF. This chain joins TRBV7-9 and TRBJ1-4; D uncertain. Trimming left V 5 bases short and J 7 bases short, with 11 bases between. This CDR3 has 13 amino acids. Germline CDR1 SEHNR, CDR2 FQNEAQ (reference sequence).